Sequencing of this T cell receptor beta chain was carried out in a study of T-cell reconstitution after alpha-beta-depleted transplantation in children. Study-wide findings and caveats: It was surviving recipient T cells and thymic progenitors that gave some patients high TCRbeta diversity at day 60. Where alpha-beta T cells came from about two months after transplant was reportedly several hundred expanded graft clones. A year post-transplant, T-cell counts and diversity derived mostly from newly produced T cells.

This clonotype showed up just a few times. Its antigen remains unknown. The TCRbeta library was prepared with unique molecular identifiers. TCRdb ran MiXCR on the PCR reads and lists one entry per CDR3 protein. The sample lists about 900,000 distinct CDR3 sequences; around 30% were seen once. This sample comprised PBMCs, mostly from graft donor cells, obtained 360 days after TCRalphabeta/CD19-depleted stem cell transplant. This receptor was identified in a boy under three years old who had a stem cell transplant for SCID, so the T cells may come from the graft donor.

This chain's CDR3 is CSVEDQGKPEKLFF. The CDR3, as DNA: TGCAGCGTTGAAGATCAGGGCAAACCTGAAAAACTGTTTTTT. J is TRBJ1-4 and V is TRBV29-1; D perhaps matches TRBD1 (5 bases). The CDR3 contains 14 residues. Per the germline V gene, CDR1 is SQVTM and CDR2 is ANQGSEA. V lost 0 bases, J lost 7 bases, and 12 bases lay in between.